These 20 T cell receptor beta chains were all obtained from the same sample, sequenced in a study of cytomegalovirus exposure and HLA in healthy donors. Sequencing was performed with immunoSEQ multiplex PCR; in TCRdb, only in-frame clones are kept and a portion is missing. Of some 150,000 clones listed, more than 70% were seen once; the top ten hold around 3%. Sequenced material: PBMCs. These receptors originate from a man younger than 35 in good health and CMV-seronegative.

The chain uses TRBV5-1 and TRBJ1-5; D unresolved. Germline-derived CDR1 and CDR2 are SGHRS and YFSETQ. V was shortened by 0 bases and J by 0 bases, with 13 bases between the two germline ends. The CDR3 covers 17 residues. CDR3 coding DNA: TGCGCCAGCAGCTTGGACCCTCCGCTAAATAGCAATCAGCCCCAGCATTTT. Translated, it gives CASSLDPPLNSNQPQHF.

The count of this clone is one. CDR3 loop: CASSQDAGLRQETQYF. In DNA, the CDR3 is TGCGCCAGCAGCCAGGACGCGGGCCTCCGCCAAGAGACCCAGTACTTC. The chain employs TRBV4-3 and TRBJ2-5; a possible D gene is TRBD2 (5 bases). Germline CDR1 reads LGHNA; CDR2 reads YSLEER. V shed 3 bases and J shed 1 base, with 15 bases lying between them. The CDR3 has 16 residues.

The gene calls are TRBV6-1 and TRBJ2-4, with D maybe TRBD1 (5 bases). CDR1 and CDR2 (germline): MNHNS, SASEGT. Trimming stripped 2 bases from V and 0 bases from J, with 20 bases between. The CDR3 length is 19 residues. CDR3 DNA: TGTGCCAGCAGTGAACAGGGAATCAACGATCAACTAGCCAAAAACATTCAGTACTTC. Translating gives CASSEQGINDQLAKNIQYF.

The chain uses TRBV5-1 and TRBJ2-7; 11 nucleotides line up with TRBD2. Germline V gene lookup returns CDR1 SGHRS and CDR2 YFSETQ. The length of the CDR3 is 15 residues. Trimming took 4 bases from V and 4 from J; bases not matched to a gene: 7. The CDR3 DNA reads TGCGCCAGCAGCCTGAGTGGGACTAGCGGTTACGAGCAGTACTTC. It translates to CASSLSGTSGYEQYF.

The rearrangement links TRBV6-1 to TRBJ2-3; TRBD2 might be the D (5 bases). CDR1 is MNHNS and CDR2 is SASEGT in the germline V gene. Between the trimmed V and J ends, which lost 0 bases and 5 bases, there was a span of 24 bases. The CDR3 extends over 19 amino acids. Here the CDR3 DNA reads TGTGCCAGCAGTGAAGCAATTCGGCGGGTGGCCGGGCCTAGAGATACGCAGTATTTT. Residues: CASSEAIRRVAGPRDTQYF.

Only a few counts were recorded for this clone. This chain connects TRBV11-1 to TRBJ1-4; D perhaps matches TRBD1 (5 bases). The V end was cut by 5 bases, the J end by 10 bases, with 20 bases between. There are 15 residues in the CDR3. Germline values: CDR1 SGHAT, CDR2 FQDESV (reference sequence). CDR3 protein: CASSQGDSTIGKLFF. In DNA form, the CDR3 reads TGTGCCAGCAGCCAAGGGGACTCCACAATTGGAAAACTGTTTTTT.

This clone was found a few times. The chain recombines TRBV28 with TRBJ1-2, with 7 bases matching TRBD1. The CDR3 totals 14 residues. Germline CDR1 MDHEN, CDR2 SYDVKM. With V trimmed by 5 bases and J by 1 base, 4 bases remained unmatched. The CDR3 loop reads CASSLDRVNYGYTF. The CDR3 DNA reads as TGTGCCAGCAGTCTAGACAGGGTTAACTATGGCTACACCTTC.

The chain has TRBV18 and TRBJ1-1; 10 positions match TRBD1. Looked up from germline, CDR1 is KGHSH and CDR2 is LQKENI. The CDR3 covers 16 residues. V lost 6 bases and J lost 0; bases outside the gene matches: 7. CDR3 sequence: CASSPGTGAMNTEAFF. The CDR3 DNA is TGTGCCAGCTCGCCAGGGACAGGGGCGATGAACACTGAAGCTTTCTTT.

The rearrangement joins TRBV5-1 to TRBJ1-1; unclear D gene. The length of the CDR3 is 13 residues. V was shortened by 0 bases and J by 9 bases, with 12 bases between the two germline ends. Germline V gives CDR1 SGHRS, CDR2 YFSETQ. The CDR3 sequence is CASSLGRPAQAFF. The CDR3 DNA sequence: TGCGCCAGCAGCTTGGGCAGGCCTGCACAAGCTTTCTTT.

The V gene is TRBV27, the J gene TRBJ2-2; D is perhaps TRBD2 (6 bases). The CDR3 has 15 amino acids. Looked up from germline, CDR1 is MNHEY and CDR2 is SMNVEV (reference sequence). Between the trimmed V and J ends, which lost 2 bases and 4 bases, there was a span of 11 bases. The CDR3 is CASSLQRVPTGELFF. CDR3 sequence (DNA): TGTGCCAGCAGTTTACAGCGGGTCCCCACCGGGGAGCTGTTTTTT.

The V call is TRBV28, the J call TRBJ2-2, with 9 bases aligning to TRBD2. This CDR3 is 15 amino acids long. Germline V gene lookup returns CDR1 MDHEN and CDR2 SYDVKM. V shed 7 bases and J 6 bases; nucleotides not matched to a gene: 9. The CDR3 is CASTLGTSPAGELFF. The CDR3 nucleotides are TGTGCCAGCACCCTAGGGACTAGCCCGGCCGGGGAGCTGTTTTTT.

The chain couples TRBV28 to TRBJ2-3, with 12 bases that match TRBD2. This CDR3 region has 16 residues. The trim removed 6 bases at V and 4 bases at J, leaving 8 bases unmatched. Germline V lookup: CDR1 MDHEN, CDR2 SYDVKM. The CDR3 sequence: CASSKRLAGEADTQYF. CDR3 bases: TGTGCCAGCAGCAAAAGACTAGCGGGGGAGGCAGATACGCAGTATTTT.

This clone was observed once. The chain employs TRBV11-1 and TRBJ2-7; 9 bases are a match to TRBD1. The ends lost 4 bases at V and 0 bases at J; junction bases unmatched: 4. Per germline, CDR1 SGHAT and CDR2 FQDESV (reference sequence). CDR3 length: 15 residues. The CDR3 loop reads CASSWGQGGSYEQYV. DNA for the CDR3: TGTGCCAGCAGCTGGGGACAGGGAGGCTCCTACGAGCAGTACGTC.

The chain couples TRBV5-1 to TRBJ2-3, with a possible D match to TRBD2 (6 bases). The ends were cut back, 4 bases at V and 3 bases at J, with 9 bases in the middle. The CDR3 runs 13 residues. Germline V gene data show CDR1 as SGHRS and CDR2 as YFSETQ. This CDR3 reads CASSGRGTDTQYF. The CDR3 coding sequence is TGCGCCAGCAGCGGTCGGGGGACAGATACGCAGTATTTT.

This rearrangement joins TRBV19 to TRBJ2-7; 9 bases line up with TRBD2. Germline values: CDR1 LNHDA, CDR2 SQIVND (reference sequence). The CDR3 is 15 amino acids. V lost 3 bases and J lost 1; bases outside the gene matches: 4. The CDR3, as DNA: TGTGCCAGTAGTATCGGGCTAGCGGGGTCCTACGAGCAGTACTTC. Translation gives CASSIGLAGSYEQYF.

This clone appeared once. This sequence joins TRBV6-6 and TRBJ2-7; no clear D gene. With 6 bases removed from V and 4 bases from J, the gap between germline ends came to 10 bases. The germline CDR1 and CDR2 sequences are MNHNY and SVGAGI (reference sequence). There are 12 residues in the CDR3. CDR3 in amino acids: CASRRLEYEQYF. As DNA, the CDR3 is TGTGCCAGCAGGCGACTGGAGTACGAGCAGTACTTC.

V gene TRBV5-1 combines with J gene TRBJ2-1, with TRBD2 matching 10 bases. The J segment lost 1 base and the V segment lost 6 bases, leaving 1 base of the junction unmatched. Germline CDR1 is SGHRS and CDR2 is YFSETQ. The CDR3 covers 14 residues. CDR3 coding DNA: TGCGCCAGCACACTAGCGGGATCCTACAATGAGCAGTTCTTC. It codes for CASTLAGSYNEQFF.

The chain joins TRBV6-4 to TRBJ2-1; TRBD1 matches at 8 bases. V lost 0 bases and J lost 3; bases outside the gene matches: 4. The CDR3 has 16 amino acids. CDR1 MRHNA and CDR2 SNTAGT come from the germline V gene. The CDR3 DNA sequence: TGTGCCAGCAGTGACTCGAAACAGGGGGACTACAATGAGCAGTTCTTC. It encodes CASSDSKQGDYNEQFF.

The V call is TRBV6-1, the J call TRBJ2-2, with 7 bases aligning to TRBD1. This CDR3 spans 14 amino acids. With 7 bases clipped from V and 2 bases from J, the junction kept 4 bases outside the gene matches. Looked up from germline, CDR1 is MNHNS and CDR2 is SASEGT. CDR3 sequence (DNA): TGTGCCAGCACGACAGGGACAAACACCGGGGAGCTGTTTTTT. It encodes CASTTGTNTGELFF.

This chain uses TRBV11-2 with TRBJ2-5, with a weak D call TRBD2 (5 bases). Germline lookup yields CDR1 SGHAT and CDR2 FQNNGV. CDR3 length equals 14 residues. V gave up 1 base and J gave up 5 bases, with 11 bases separating them. CDR3 bases: TGTGCCAGCAGCTTAGTCGGCGGGTGGGAGACCCAGTACTTC. It translates to CASSLVGGWETQYF.